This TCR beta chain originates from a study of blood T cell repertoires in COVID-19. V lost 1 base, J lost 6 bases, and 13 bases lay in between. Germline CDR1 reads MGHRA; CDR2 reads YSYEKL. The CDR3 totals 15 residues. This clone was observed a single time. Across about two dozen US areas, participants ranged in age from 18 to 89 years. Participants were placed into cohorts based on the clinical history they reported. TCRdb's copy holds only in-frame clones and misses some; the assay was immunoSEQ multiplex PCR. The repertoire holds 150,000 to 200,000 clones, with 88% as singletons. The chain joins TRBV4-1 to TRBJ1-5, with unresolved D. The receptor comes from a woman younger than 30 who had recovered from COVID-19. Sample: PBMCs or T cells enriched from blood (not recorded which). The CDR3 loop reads CASSQAHGESQPQHF. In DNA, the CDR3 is TGCGCCAGCAGCCAAGCTCACGGGGAGAGTCAGCCCCAGCATTTT.